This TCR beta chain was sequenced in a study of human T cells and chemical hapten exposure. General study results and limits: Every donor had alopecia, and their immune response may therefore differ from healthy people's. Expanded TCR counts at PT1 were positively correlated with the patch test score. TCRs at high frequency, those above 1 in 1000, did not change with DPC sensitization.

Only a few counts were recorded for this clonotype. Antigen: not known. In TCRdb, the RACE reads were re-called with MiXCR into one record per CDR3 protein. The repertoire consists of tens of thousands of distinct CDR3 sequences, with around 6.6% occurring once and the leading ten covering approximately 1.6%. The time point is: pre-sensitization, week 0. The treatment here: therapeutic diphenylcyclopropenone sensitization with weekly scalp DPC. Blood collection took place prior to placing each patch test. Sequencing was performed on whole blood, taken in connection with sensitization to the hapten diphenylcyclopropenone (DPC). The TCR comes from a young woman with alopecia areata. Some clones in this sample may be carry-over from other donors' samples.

CDR3 coding DNA: TGTGCCAGCAGTTACCATGCAGCGAACACTGAAGCTTTCTTT. Translation: CASSYHAANTEAFF. The V call is TRBV6-5, the J call TRBJ1-1; D gene unclear. The V end was cut by 2 bases, the J end by 1 base, with 8 bases between. In germline, CDR1 is MNHEY, CDR2 SVGAGI. CDR3 size: 14 residues.